These T cell receptor beta chains were read from a single sample in a study of CD8+CD57+ T cells in acquired aplastic anemia. TCRdb reprocessed the reads with MiXCR, giving one entry per CDR3 protein. The repertoire consists of approximately 170,000 distinct CDR3 sequences, with around half occurring once and the leading ten covering 2.5% to 4%. Sequenced material: sorted CD4+, CD8+, or CD8+CD57+ T cells (not recorded which) from PBMCs. These receptors were collected from a human donor with aplastic anemia. Each CDR3 is given without its conserved first and last residue.

j_gene	v_gene	len	CDR3aa
TRBJ1-6	TRBV10-2	11	ASRLDSNSPLH
TRBJ1-2	TRBV20-1	11	SARVPANYGYT
TRBJ2-2	TRBV7-3	13	ASSLGNTNTGELF
TRBJ2-7	TRBV2	12	ASSPGTGAYEQY
TRBJ2-7	TRBV11-2	14	ASSFLVGRGPYEQY
TRBJ2-7	TRBV29-1	10	SVESNSYEQY
TRBJ1-2	TRBV29-1	11	SVSSVQGDGYT
TRBJ1-6	TRBV10-3	12	AISGGGRELLLH
TRBJ1-1	TRBV2	8	ASSGRLTF
TRBJ2-2	TRBV5-6	10	ASGLDSGELF
TRBJ1-6	TRBV9	12	ASSVEHSGAPLH
TRBJ1-2	TRBV25-1	12	ASIDARETRGYT
TRBJ1-5	TRBV10-3	15	AINGWIGLIANQPQH
TRBJ1-1	TRBV6-1	13	ASRPPGTGRTEAF
TRBJ1-6	TRBV5-4	12	ASSGGQYNSPLH
TRBJ2-7	TRBV29-1	11	SVGQGTGSEQY
TRBJ2-3	TRBV29-1	10	SVGGGTDTQY
TRBJ1-2	TRBV7-6	11	ASSPQGWDGYT
TRBJ1-2	TRBV29-1	9	SVGPGWGYT
TRBJ1-2	TRBV20-1	10	SPGQGPYGYT
TRBJ1-6	TRBV11-1	14	ASSSPGQESNSPLH
TRBJ1-6	TRBV10-1	14	ASRIVIGWTNSPLH
TRBJ1-3	TRBV19	12	ASSTGQTGNTIY
TRBJ2-1	TRBV19	17	ASSIAVLAGTSGKNEQF
TRBJ1-2	TRBV12-3/TRBV12-4	11	ASSPGLSGGYT
TRBJ1-2	TRBV7-9	11	ASSLSGFGGYT
-	TRBV19	12	ASSIRQGGETQY
TRBJ2-3	TRBV13	17	ASGRTGWLAGDGTDTQY
TRBJ2-1	TRBV20-1	16	SAVTSKRVQRAYNEQF
TRBJ2-2	TRBV4-1	17	ASSQFLNLGTGVSGELF
TRBJ2-5	TRBV2	9	ASAEQETQY
TRBJ2-5	TRBV9	14	ASSVGGGGGSGEQY
TRBJ2-5	TRBV15	14	ATSRDYPAQPETQY
TRBJ2-2	TRBV28	13	ASSLKSLRTGELF
TRBJ2-3	TRBV12-5	10	ASGPGRDTQY
TRBJ1-1	TRBV19	10	ASTSINTEAF
TRBJ1-3	TRBV10-3	12	AISETTKGNTIY
TRBJ1-2	TRBV19	11	ASSIFQGGGYT
TRBJ2-4	TRBV11-2	13	ASSFPGQGKNIQY
TRBJ1-4	TRBV10-3	11	AISELQGRGLF
TRBJ2-3	TRBV19	11	ASREQGSDTQY
TRBJ1-5	TRBV7-2	13	ASSLGGISNQPQH
TRBJ2-5	TRBV7-7	13	ASSLGSSGGETQY
TRBJ1-1	TRBV15	11	ATSREGLSEAF
TRBJ1-1	TRBV24-1	11	ATSDNTGTEAF